Listed here is a single T cell receptor (beta chain). This CDR3 has 13 residues. V was clipped by 3 bases and J by 5 bases, with 10 bases between them. Looked up from germline, CDR1 is LGHDT and CDR2 is YNNKEL (reference sequence). As handled by the study authors: Counts of nucleated cells, estimated from reference gene primer amplification, were obtained. Sequencing was performed with immunoSEQ multiplex PCR; in TCRdb, only in-frame clones are kept and a portion is missing. V, J and clone size are those of that table, while D and trimming were read from the DNA. The sample shows fewer than 120,000 clones, approximately 82% of them seen only once. This sample was included in a study of blood T cell repertoires in COVID-19. At the level of the study: Specimens from acute and convalescent COVID-19 originated in the United States, Italy and Spain. PBMCs, B-cell-depleted T cells, or T cells were the source of the cDNA or gDNA that made up the material.

The chain employs TRBV3-1 (or the pseudogene TRBV3-2) and TRBJ1-1, with D perhaps TRBD1 (5 bases). This clonotype was sampled from a woman of 80 years or more with acute or convalescent COVID-19. The sample was peripheral blood. CDR3 sequence reads: CASSQERGTEAFF. The CDR3 coding sequence is TGTGCCAGCAGCCAGGAGCGGGGGACTGAAGCTTTCTTT.